The present T cell receptor (beta chain) was sequenced within a study of memory B cells and T cells in multiple sclerosis. Sequenced by immunoSEQ multiplex PCR; TCRdb stores in-frame clones only, minus some. The sample has around 50,000 clones, almost 85% seen once; the top ten hold roughly 1.1%. Separate sequencing covered autoproliferating (CFSE-dim) and non-proliferating (CFSE-high) T cells from stimulus-free culture. Replicate wells were pooled after more than 6 days of stimulus-free culture of 45 million to 50 million CFSE-labeled PBMCs. Germline trimming cut 6 bases from V and 4 bases from J; bases unmatched to any gene: 7. This CDR3 contains 15 residues. CDR1 is MNHNY and CDR2 is SVGAGI in the germline V gene (reference sequence). In the case of this clone: No antigen is known for it.

Sequenced sample: PBMCs from blood kept in culture. This clonotype was obtained from a human donor with multiple sclerosis. The chain couples TRBV6-6 to TRBJ2-5; 11 nucleotides align to TRBD2. In DNA form, the CDR3 reads TGTGCCAGCAGCTCACTAGCGGGGGAGGGAGAGACCCAGTACTTC. Residues: CASSSLAGEGETQYF.